Below, 5 T cell receptor beta chains from the same sample are listed, as sequenced in a study of cytomegalovirus exposure and HLA in healthy donors. Primers: 60 Vbeta forward and 13 Jbeta reverse. Sequenced by immunoSEQ multiplex PCR; TCRdb stores in-frame clones only, minus some. The sample has 200,000 to 300,000 clones, approximately 80% seen once. The material sequenced was PBMCs. The receptors were gathered from an older woman in good health and CMV-seropositive.

This clone was seen a single time. V usage is TRBV6-5 and J usage is TRBJ2-5; TRBD2 agrees at 11 bases. The V gene end was trimmed by 5 bases and the J gene end by 6 bases; junction bases not matched to a gene: 5. CDR1 is MNHEY, CDR2 SVGAGI, per germline. CDR3 length: 14 amino acids. In DNA, the CDR3 is TGTGCCAGCAGTCACGGGACTAGCGGCCAGACCCAGTACTTC. Amino acids: CASSHGTSGQTQYF.

The chain carries TRBV10-3 and TRBJ1-2; 8 nucleotides align to TRBD1. Germline V gives CDR1 ENHRY, CDR2 SYGVKD. The V and J ends lost 6 bases and 6 bases, in that order; junction bases with no gene match: 12. The CDR3 spans 15 residues. The CDR3 sequence: CAISDGQGRNHGYTF. Written as DNA, the CDR3 is TGTGCCATCAGCGACGGACAGGGAAGGAACCATGGCTACACCTTC.

A single count supports this clone. CDR3 nucleotide sequence: TGTGCCAGTAGTTCATATCGTTGGCAGGGGGCTACCTACGAGCAGTACTTC. This codes for CASSSYRWQGATYEQYF. J is TRBJ2-7 and V is TRBV19; 8 nucleotides agree with TRBD1. From germline, CDR1 is LNHDA and CDR2 SQIVND (reference sequence). V lost 5 bases to trimming and J lost 2 bases; unmatched junction nucleotides: 14. CDR3 length equals 17 residues.

This clone was detected only once. This chain links TRBV27 with TRBJ2-5; D is uncertain. CDR1 is MNHEY, CDR2 SMNVEV, per germline (reference sequence). Deletions cut 4 bases from V and 0 bases from J, with 6 bases between. The CDR3 extends over 13 amino acids. The CDR3 bases are TGTGCCAGCAGTTCTAGGTACCAAGAGACCCAGTACTTC. Its translation: CASSSRYQETQYF.

Details on this clone: The same CDR3 can be traced to other DNA sequences in this sample. The CDR3 DNA sequence: TGCAGCGTTACAGGGACCTACGAGCAGTACTTC. It translates to CSVTGTYEQYF. V and J are TRBV29-1 and TRBJ2-7; TRBD1 is a possible D gene (6 bases). Germline V CDR1 and CDR2: SQVTM, ANQGSEA. The CDR3 totals 11 residues. V dropped 5 bases and J dropped 2 bases, with 7 bases sitting between them.